This T cell receptor (beta chain) was sequenced for a study of Graves' ophthalmopathy and Graves' hyperthyroidism. Using RNA transcripts, the TCR beta CDR3 regions were amplified. The workflow started with a first-round RT-PCR run with HTBI primers and then moved on to a second-round multiplex PCR. One entry per CDR3 protein, called by TCRdb with MiXCR from the multiplex PCR reads. Here the sample spans 650,000 to 900,000 distinct CDR3 sequences, approximately 40% being singletons. This clonotype was counted ten times or more. The antigen is not known. Study results and caveats: Most expanded thyroid clonotypes above 0.001 frequency also appeared in blood.

Sample: peripheral blood. This clonotype originated in an adult man with Graves' ophthalmopathy.

The CDR3 reads CASSLVIAGETQYF. CDR3 in DNA: TGTGCCAGCAGCTTAGTAATAGCGGGAGAGACCCAGTACTTC. The rearrangement joins TRBV7-2 to TRBJ2-5, with TRBD2 identical over 7 bases. V shed 1 base and J 4 bases; nucleotides not matched to a gene: 3. CDR3 length equals 14 residues. In germline, CDR1 is SGHTA, CDR2 FQGNSA.